Listed below are T cell receptor beta chains from one sample, sequenced in a study of blood T cell repertoires in COVID-19. TCRdb's copy holds only in-frame clones and misses some; the assay was immunoSEQ multiplex PCR. The sample comprises roughly 80,000 clones, about 80% of which are singletons, and around 14% rests with the top ten. The sample consisted of peripheral blood. The receptors shown here come from a human donor in a cohort sampled during active COVID-19. Both conserved end residues are part of each CDR3. The order of the fields is J gene, V gene, D gene, clone size, CDR3 protein, CDR3 DNA. D genes are given only for firm matches. Clone size, where shown, is once, few, many, or a class for clones that have expanded.

j_call: TRBJ2-1; v_call: TRBV11-2; d_call: TRBD2; clone_size: .; cdr3_aa: CASSFSSGVINEQFF; cdr3_nt: TGTGCCAGCAGCTTTAGTAGCGGGGTTATCAATGAGCAGTTCTTC
j_call: TRBJ2-2; v_call: TRBV3-1/TRBV3-2; d_call: .; clone_size: few; cdr3_aa: CASSQVVGTGELFF; cdr3_nt: TGTGCCAGCAGCCAAGTGGTCGGCACCGGGGAGCTGTTTTTT
j_call: TRBJ2-5; v_call: TRBV2; d_call: TRBD2; clone_size: .; cdr3_aa: CASRRGEEAQYF; cdr3_nt: TGTGCCAGCAGGCGGGGGGAAGAGGCCCAGTACTTC
j_call: TRBJ1-2; v_call: TRBV15; d_call: .; clone_size: .; cdr3_aa: CATSRHGGDYGYTF; cdr3_nt: TGTGCCACCAGCCGTCATGGGGGGGACTATGGCTACACCTTC
j_call: TRBJ2-5; v_call: TRBV3-1/TRBV3-2; d_call: .; clone_size: .; cdr3_aa: CASSPPSPGQRETQYF; cdr3_nt: TGTGCCAGCAGCCCCCCTTCTCCGGGTCAACGGGAGACCCAGTACTTC
j_call: TRBJ2-7; v_call: TRBV5-4; d_call: .; clone_size: .; cdr3_aa: CASSFGGAREQYF; cdr3_nt: TGTGCCAGCAGCTTTGGGGGGGCACGAGAGCAGTACTTC
j_call: TRBJ2-3; v_call: TRBV9; d_call: TRBD1; clone_size: .; cdr3_aa: CASSVRQGRLADTQYF; cdr3_nt: TGTGCCAGCAGCGTAAGACAGGGGAGGTTGGCAGATACGCAGTATTTT
j_call: TRBJ1-1; v_call: TRBV5-1; d_call: TRBD1; clone_size: .; cdr3_aa: CASSADRGQVEAFF; cdr3_nt: TGCGCCAGCAGCGCGGACAGGGGGCAAGTTGAAGCTTTCTTT
j_call: TRBJ1-5; v_call: TRBV10-2; d_call: TRBD1; clone_size: .; cdr3_aa: CASSELAGGSNQPQHF; cdr3_nt: TGCGCCAGCAGTGAGTTGGCAGGGGGAAGCAATCAGCCCCAGCATTTT
j_call: TRBJ2-2; v_call: TRBV4-2; d_call: .; clone_size: .; cdr3_aa: CASSQGPVPNTGELFF; cdr3_nt: TGTGCCAGCAGCCAAGGCCCGGTCCCGAACACCGGGGAGCTGTTTTTT
j_call: TRBJ1-5; v_call: TRBV6-6; d_call: TRBD1; clone_size: .; cdr3_aa: CASSPRGRPQHF; cdr3_nt: TGTGCCAGCAGTCCCAGGGGGAGGCCCCAGCATTTT
j_call: TRBJ1-6; v_call: TRBV19; d_call: TRBD1; clone_size: once; cdr3_aa: CASSIGPGQGNSPLHF; cdr3_nt: TGTGCCAGTAGTATTGGGCCGGGACAGGGGAATTCACCCCTCCACTTT
j_call: TRBJ1-2; v_call: TRBV6-5; d_call: .; clone_size: .; cdr3_aa: CASSPQFTGSGGYTF; cdr3_nt: TGTGCCAGCAGCCCCCAGTTTACAGGCTCTGGTGGCTACACCTTC
j_call: TRBJ1-1; v_call: TRBV29-1; d_call: .; clone_size: .; cdr3_aa: CSVARGDTEAFF; cdr3_nt: TGCAGCGTTGCGCGTGGAGACACTGAAGCTTTCTTT
j_call: TRBJ1-4; v_call: TRBV19; d_call: .; clone_size: .; cdr3_aa: CASRGARGTGEKLFF; cdr3_nt: TGTGCCAGTAGAGGGGCCCGGGGGACGGGTGAAAAACTGTTTTTT
j_call: TRBJ2-5; v_call: TRBV18; d_call: .; clone_size: .; cdr3_aa: CASSPKVGETQYF; cdr3_nt: TGTGCCAGCTCACCCAAGGTCGGGGAGACCCAGTACTTC
j_call: TRBJ1-1; v_call: TRBV2; d_call: .; clone_size: .; cdr3_aa: CASSLRGTGAEAFF; cdr3_nt: TGTGCCAGCAGTTTAAGGGGGACGGGCGCTGAAGCTTTCTTT
j_call: TRBJ1-4; v_call: TRBV5-1; d_call: TRBD1; clone_size: .; cdr3_aa: CASSLGQAEKLFF; cdr3_nt: TGCGCCAGCAGCCTAGGACAGGCTGAAAAACTGTTTTTT
j_call: TRBJ2-1; v_call: TRBV7-3; d_call: TRBD2; clone_size: .; cdr3_aa: CASSLGASGFNEQFF; cdr3_nt: TGTGCCAGCAGCTTAGGGGCTAGCGGCTTCAATGAGCAGTTCTTC
j_call: TRBJ2-1; v_call: TRBV5-1; d_call: .; clone_size: .; cdr3_aa: CASRRAVQHNEQFF; cdr3_nt: TGCGCCAGCAGGAGGGCGGTCCAACACAATGAGCAGTTCTTC
j_call: TRBJ1-2; v_call: TRBV4-1; d_call: .; clone_size: few; cdr3_aa: CASSYFYDRDYTF; cdr3_nt: TGCGCCAGCAGCTACTTCTATGATCGCGACTACACCTTC
j_call: TRBJ2-2; v_call: TRBV3-1/TRBV3-2; d_call: TRBD2; clone_size: .; cdr3_aa: CASRNLGTSENTGELFF; cdr3_nt: TGTGCCAGCAGAAACCTCGGGACTAGCGAAAACACCGGGGAGCTGTTTTTT
j_call: TRBJ2-7; v_call: TRBV5-1; d_call: TRBD2; clone_size: .; cdr3_aa: CASSLNGVLAGGRYEQYF; cdr3_nt: TGCGCCAGCAGCTTGAACGGGGTTCTAGCGGGGGGGCGCTACGAGCAGTACTTC
j_call: TRBJ1-3; v_call: TRBV7-8; d_call: TRBD1; clone_size: once; cdr3_aa: CASSIRDRGVNTIYF; cdr3_nt: TGTGCCAGCAGCATCCGGGACAGGGGCGTAAACACCATATATTTT
j_call: TRBJ2-3; v_call: TRBV28; d_call: TRBD2; clone_size: once; cdr3_aa: CASSSPKYGGRDTQYF; cdr3_nt: TGTGCCAGCAGTTCCCCGAAGTACGGGGGGAGAGATACGCAGTATTTT
j_call: TRBJ1-4; v_call: TRBV7-9; d_call: .; clone_size: .; cdr3_aa: CASSLAGQTTNEKLFF; cdr3_nt: TGTGCCAGCAGCTTAGCAGGACAGACAACTAATGAAAAACTGTTTTTT
j_call: TRBJ2-1; v_call: TRBV19; d_call: .; clone_size: .; cdr3_aa: CASGTGFNGNEQFF; cdr3_nt: TGTGCCAGTGGCACAGGGTTTAATGGCAATGAGCAGTTCTTC
j_call: TRBJ2-1; v_call: TRBV6-5; d_call: .; clone_size: .; cdr3_aa: CASRPRGPLDNEQFF; cdr3_nt: TGTGCCAGCAGGCCGCGGGGGCCCCTAGACAATGAGCAGTTCTTC
j_call: TRBJ2-3; v_call: TRBV5-6; d_call: TRBD2; clone_size: .; cdr3_aa: CASSSIQREGSDTQYF; cdr3_nt: TGTGCCAGCAGCTCAATCCAAAGGGAGGGCTCAGATACGCAGTATTTT
j_call: TRBJ2-2; v_call: TRBV14; d_call: .; clone_size: .; cdr3_aa: CASSLPYRAGELFF; cdr3_nt: TGTGCCAGCAGCTTACCCTACAGGGCCGGGGAGCTGTTTTTT
j_call: TRBJ2-1; v_call: TRBV4-1; d_call: TRBD2; clone_size: .; cdr3_aa: CASREEPGGANNEQFF; cdr3_nt: TGCGCCAGCAGAGAAGAGCCCGGGGGGGCCAACAATGAGCAGTTCTTC
j_call: TRBJ2-3; v_call: TRBV2; d_call: TRBD2; clone_size: .; cdr3_aa: CASRLRTSGGAHTQYF; cdr3_nt: TGTGCCAGCAGGCTACGGACTAGCGGGGGGGCGCATACGCAGTATTTT
j_call: TRBJ2-1; v_call: TRBV6-5; d_call: TRBD2; clone_size: .; cdr3_aa: CASSPFSGGAEQFF; cdr3_nt: TGTGCCAGCAGTCCTTTTTCGGGGGGGGCTGAGCAGTTCTTC
j_call: TRBJ2-5; v_call: TRBV2; d_call: .; clone_size: .; cdr3_aa: CASRRDIQETQYF; cdr3_nt: TGTGCCAGCCGCCGGGACATCCAAGAGACCCAGTACTTC
j_call: TRBJ1-2; v_call: TRBV4-1; d_call: .; clone_size: .; cdr3_aa: CASSQGSGFNYGYTF; cdr3_nt: TGCGCCAGCAGCCAAGGGTCAGGGTTCAACTATGGCTACACCTTC
j_call: TRBJ1-3; v_call: TRBV5-1; d_call: .; clone_size: .; cdr3_aa: CASSSLVGGSSGNTIYF; cdr3_nt: TGCGCCAGCAGCTCCCTGGTGGGGGGTAGCTCTGGAAACACCATATATTTT
j_call: TRBJ2-1; v_call: TRBV5-1; d_call: TRBD2; clone_size: .; cdr3_aa: CASSSSPSGGGTYNEQFF; cdr3_nt: TGCGCCAGCAGCTCATCTCCTAGCGGGGGGGGAACCTACAATGAGCAGTTCTTC
j_call: TRBJ2-7; v_call: TRBV5-6; d_call: .; clone_size: few; cdr3_aa: CASSPQAVGEQYF; cdr3_nt: TGTGCCAGCAGCCCGCAAGCCGTCGGCGAGCAGTACTTC
j_call: TRBJ1-4; v_call: TRBV6-5; d_call: .; clone_size: .; cdr3_aa: CASTVRGLSEKLFF; cdr3_nt: TGTGCCAGCACCGTCAGGGGATTGAGTGAAAAACTGTTTTTT
j_call: TRBJ2-7; v_call: TRBV10-3; d_call: TRBD1; clone_size: .; cdr3_aa: CAIHAGQGREQYF; cdr3_nt: TGTGCCATTCACGCGGGACAGGGGAGAGAGCAGTACTTC
j_call: TRBJ2-3; v_call: TRBV7-3; d_call: TRBD2; clone_size: .; cdr3_aa: CASGGGGPTDTQYF; cdr3_nt: TGTGCCAGCGGAGGCGGGGGACCAACAGATACGCAGTATTTT
j_call: TRBJ1-6; v_call: TRBV28; d_call: .; clone_size: .; cdr3_aa: CASSGPGRGGSYNSPLHF; cdr3_nt: TGTGCCAGCAGTGGACCAGGGCGGGGGGGATCCTATAATTCACCCCTCCACTTT
j_call: TRBJ1-3; v_call: TRBV11-2; d_call: .; clone_size: .; cdr3_aa: CASNLNAPAGNTIYF; cdr3_nt: TGTGCCAGCAACTTAAATGCGCCGGCTGGAAACACCATATATTTT
j_call: TRBJ2-1; v_call: TRBV5-6; d_call: TRBD2; clone_size: .; cdr3_aa: CASSFGARGGSNEQFF; cdr3_nt: TGTGCCAGCAGCTTTGGGGCACGGGGAGGGAGCAATGAGCAGTTCTTC
j_call: TRBJ2-3; v_call: TRBV21-1; d_call: .; clone_size: .; cdr3_aa: CASSKTGPDFDTQYF; cdr3_nt: TGTGCCAGCAGCAAAACAGGGCCCGATTTCGATACGCAGTATTTT
j_call: TRBJ1-5; v_call: TRBV6-6; d_call: .; clone_size: .; cdr3_aa: CASRLRGDNQPQHF; cdr3_nt: TGTGCCAGCAGGCTCCGGGGAGACAATCAGCCCCAGCATTTT
j_call: TRBJ1-2; v_call: TRBV5-1; d_call: .; clone_size: .; cdr3_aa: CASSLVTGTNYGYTF; cdr3_nt: TGCGCCAGCAGCTTGGTTACAGGGACCAACTATGGCTACACCTTC
j_call: TRBJ1-5; v_call: TRBV6-5; d_call: .; clone_size: .; cdr3_aa: CASSAGRLNQPQHF; cdr3_nt: TGTGCCAGCAGCGCAGGAAGGCTCAATCAGCCCCAGCATTTT
j_call: TRBJ1-2; v_call: TRBV7-9; d_call: .; clone_size: .; cdr3_aa: CASSLGGNYGYTF; cdr3_nt: TGTGCCAGCAGCTTAGGCGGAAACTATGGCTACACCTTC
j_call: TRBJ2-3; v_call: TRBV7-9; d_call: TRBD2; clone_size: .; cdr3_aa: CASSLRLAGVSTDTQYF; cdr3_nt: TGTGCCAGCAGCTTAAGACTAGCGGGCGTGAGCACAGATACGCAGTATTTT
j_call: TRBJ1-1; v_call: TRBV11-2; d_call: .; clone_size: .; cdr3_aa: CASSLDMNTEAFF; cdr3_nt: TGTGCCAGCAGCTTAGACATGAACACTGAAGCTTTCTTT
j_call: TRBJ1-1; v_call: TRBV5-1; d_call: .; clone_size: .; cdr3_aa: CASSFVGGEAFF; cdr3_nt: TGCGCCAGCAGCTTCGTCGGGGGGGAAGCTTTCTTT
j_call: TRBJ2-7; v_call: TRBV27; d_call: TRBD1; clone_size: .; cdr3_aa: CASTRDRATYEQYF; cdr3_nt: TGTGCCAGCACCCGGGACAGGGCGACCTACGAGCAGTACTTC
j_call: TRBJ2-1; v_call: TRBV19; d_call: .; clone_size: .; cdr3_aa: CASSFSRDLYNEQFF; cdr3_nt: TGTGCCAGTAGTTTCTCCCGGGATCTCTACAATGAGCAGTTCTTC